The 21 T cell receptor beta chains below were found in one sample sequenced in a study of PD-1 blockade in mismatch repair-deficient tumors. Generated by immunoSEQ multiplex PCR, the TCRdb table keeps only in-frame clones and is missing some. Of some 120,000 clones in the sample, around 86% were seen once. Here the sequenced sample was peripheral blood, taken 44 weeks after starting pembrolizumab. The source of these receptors is an adult with mismatch repair-deficient cancer.

The chain is built from TRBV10-3 and TRBJ2-3; TRBD1 matches 10 bases. CDR3 length equals 13 residues. Germline CDR1 is ENHRY and CDR2 is SYGVKD. CDR3 amino acids: CATRDRGIGTQYF. The DNA of the CDR3 is TGTGCGACCCGGGACAGGGGAATAGGTACGCAGTATTTT.

This clone was observed a few times. The chain uses TRBV6-1 and TRBJ1-2; 7 nucleotides agree with TRBD1. Trimming took 6 bases from V and 4 from J; bases not matched to a gene: 5. Per the germline V gene, CDR1 is MNHNS and CDR2 is SASEGT. The CDR3 covers 13 residues. The CDR3 DNA follows: TGTGCCAGCAGGATGACAGGGCGCTATGGCTACACCTTC. Its protein product is CASRMTGRYGYTF.

The V call is TRBV5-4, the J call TRBJ2-5; TRBD1 aligns across 9 bases. Germline trimming cut 3 bases from V and 3 bases from J; bases unmatched to any gene: 3. The CDR3 loop spans 14 amino acids. CDR1 SGHNT and CDR2 YYREEE come from the germline V gene (reference sequence). The CDR3 sequence: CASSSGQGKETQYF. The DNA for the CDR3 is TGTGCCAGCAGCTCGGGACAGGGAAAAGAGACCCAGTACTTC.

The CDR3 sequence: CASSQDLGQATDTQYF. Here the CDR3 DNA reads TGCGCCAGCAGCCAAGATCTCGGACAAGCCACAGATACGCAGTATTTT. J is TRBJ2-3 and V is TRBV4-3; TRBD1 might be the D (5 bases). Germline V gene lookup returns CDR1 LGHNA and CDR2 YSLEER. The CDR3 sequence is 16 residues long. The V end lost 0 bases, the J end lost 2 bases, and 12 bases lay between the germline ends.

The chain couples TRBV6-1 to TRBJ2-7; 12 bases align to TRBD2. The J segment lost 5 bases and the V segment lost 3 bases, leaving 8 bases of the junction unmatched. The CDR3 has 16 amino acids. CDR1 and CDR2 from the germline V gene are MNHNS and SASEGT. CDR3 loop: CASSDWASGRADEQYF. The CDR3 DNA is TGTGCCAGCAGTGACTGGGCTAGCGGGAGGGCCGACGAGCAGTACTTC.

The rearrangement links TRBV4-3 to TRBJ2-7; a possible D gene is TRBD1 (5 bases). CDR3 size: 14 residues. Germline V gives CDR1 LGHNA, CDR2 YSLEER. Trimming removed 6 bases at V and 3 bases at J, with 15 bases between. The CDR3 here is CASSPDSDSYEQYF. CDR3 coding DNA: TGCGCCAGCAGTCCCGACTCAGACAGCTACGAGCAGTACTTC.

This chain joins TRBV7-9 and TRBJ2-1; 10 positions match TRBD1. This CDR3 region has 15 residues. V lost 1 base and J lost 4; bases outside the gene matches: 1. CDR1 is SEHNR, CDR2 FQNEAQ, per germline (reference sequence). In DNA, the CDR3 is TGTGCCAGCAGCTTAGGACAGGGGGCATACAATGAGCAGTTCTTC. It is translated as CASSLGQGAYNEQFF.

This chain connects TRBV10-3 to TRBJ2-7, with D hard to call. The V and J ends lost 10 bases and 2 bases respectively, with 15 bases between them. Germline CDR1 reads ENHRY; CDR2 reads SYGVKD. This CDR3 has 13 amino acids. Here the CDR3 DNA reads TGTGCCACCCTAAGTCCGTCCCCCTACGAGCAGTACTTC. Translating gives CATLSPSPYEQYF.

The chain couples TRBV28 to TRBJ2-2; the match to TRBD1 covers 9 bases. Germline V gene data show CDR1 as MDHEN and CDR2 as SYDVKM. CDR3 length: 16 residues. The V segment lost 4 bases and the J segment 6 bases; nucleotides outside the gene matches: 9. CDR3 region: CASSSPGTGSAGELFF. CDR3 nucleotide sequence: TGTGCCAGCAGTTCACCCGGGACAGGGTCGGCCGGGGAGCTGTTTTTT.

The chain has TRBV9 and TRBJ2-1; D is perhaps TRBD1 (6 bases). CDR3 size: 15 residues. Germline CDR1 reads SGDLS; CDR2 reads YYNGEE. Trimming took 0 bases from V and 7 from J, leaving 14 bases between them. The chain's CDR3 is CASSVEGQAGNEQFF. The CDR3 DNA reads as TGTGCCAGCAGCGTAGAGGGACAAGCTGGGAATGAGCAGTTCTTC.

This clone was observed once. J is TRBJ2-1 and V is TRBV19; D might be TRBD1 (5 bases). Germline CDR1 is LNHDA and CDR2 is SQIVND (reference sequence). V lost 3 bases and J lost 0, with 9 bases in between. This CDR3 has 15 residues. Here the CDR3 DNA reads TGTGCCAGTAGTATGTGGGGCGGCTCCTACAATGAGCAGTTCTTC. As protein: CASSMWGGSYNEQFF.

V usage is TRBV7-2 and J usage is TRBJ2-5, with a possible D match to TRBD1 (6 bases). Germline CDR1 and CDR2: SGHTA and FQGNSA. V gave up 1 base and J gave up 3 bases, with 6 bases separating them. The CDR3 sequence is 13 residues long. The CDR3 DNA reads TGTGCCAGCAGCTTAGGGGACAAAGAGACCCAGTACTTC. This gives the protein CASSLGDKETQYF.

The chain couples TRBV27 to TRBJ2-5; 9 bases fit TRBD2. This CDR3 has 16 amino acids. Trimming took 3 bases from V and 5 from J; bases not matched to a gene: 10. The germline gives CDR1 MNHEY, CDR2 SMNVEV (reference sequence). The CDR3: CASSFGAGGPGETQYF. CDR3 sequence (DNA): TGTGCCAGCAGTTTTGGGGCGGGAGGGCCGGGGGAGACCCAGTACTTC.

The V call is TRBV28, the J call TRBJ2-2; D unclear. V was clipped by 5 bases and J by 5 bases, with 15 bases between them. The germline CDR1 and CDR2 sequences are MDHEN and SYDVKM. The CDR3 extends over 15 amino acids. CDR3 DNA: TGTGCCAGCAGTGCGGACGGATTATTAACCGGGGAGCTGTTTTTT. It is translated as CASSADGLLTGELFF.

The V gene is TRBV7-9, the J gene TRBJ2-7; 7 nucleotides agree with TRBD1. Germline V CDR1 and CDR2: SEHNR, FQNEAQ (reference sequence). The CDR3 runs to 14 residues. V dropped 5 bases and J dropped 5; count of bases not matched to a gene: 9. Here the CDR3 reads CASSSRRQGDEQYF. Here the CDR3 DNA reads TGTGCCAGCAGCAGCCGGCGCCAGGGGGACGAGCAGTACTTC.

This chain joins TRBV11-2 and TRBJ2-7; 7 bases are shared with TRBD2. CDR1 and CDR2 (germline): SGHAT, FQNNGV. Losses at the gene ends were 5 bases for V and 2 bases for J; bases not matched to a gene: 6. The CDR3 runs 14 residues. The CDR3 DNA is TGTGCCAGCAGCCTCGCTAGCGGACCCTACGAGCAGTACTTC. This translates into CASSLASGPYEQYF.

V usage is TRBV11-2 and J usage is TRBJ2-1; 7 bases are shared with TRBD2. CDR1 is SGHAT, CDR2 FQNNGV, per germline. J lost 4 bases, V lost 2 bases, and 5 bases had no gene match. This CDR3 comprises 15 residues. The CDR3 reads CASSLTAGAYNEQFF. CDR3 bases: TGTGCCAGCAGCTTAACGGCGGGAGCTTACAATGAGCAGTTCTTC. The whole variable domain, filled in from reference TRBV11-2 and TRBJ2-1, reads EAGVAQSPRYKIIEKRQSVAFWCNPISGHATLYWYQQILGQGPKLLIQFQNNGVVDDSQLPKDRFSAERLKGVDSTLKIQPAKLEDSAVYLCASSLTAGAYNEQFFGPGTRLTVL.

This sequence joins TRBV27 and TRBJ2-1; no clear D. This CDR3 is built from 13 residues. Germline CDR1 is MNHEY and CDR2 is SMNVEV (reference sequence). The ends were cut back, 5 bases at V and 5 bases at J, with 10 bases in the middle. CDR3 sequence reads: CASSLSYHNEQFF. CDR3 bases: TGTGCCAGCAGTCTCTCCTACCACAATGAGCAGTTCTTC.

The chain recombines TRBV5-1 with TRBJ1-2; a weak D match, TRBD1 (5 bases). Trimming took off 3 bases at V and 2 bases at J, with 17 bases between the two ends. This CDR3 has 16 residues. Per the germline V gene, CDR1 is SGHRS and CDR2 is YFSETQ. The DNA for the CDR3 is TGCGCCAGCAGCTGGAGGGCAGGGCCCACAAACTATGGCTACACCTTC. Amino acids: CASSWRAGPTNYGYTF.

V and J are TRBV7-2 and TRBJ2-7, with 10 nucleotides matching TRBD2. J gave up 1 base and V 5 bases, and 5 bases lay outside the gene matches. Germline V gives CDR1 SGHTA, CDR2 FQGNSA. CDR3 length: 15 residues. The CDR3 bases are TGTGCCAGCAGCCCCTCACTAGCGGGATCCTACGAGCAGTACTTC. Protein sequence: CASSPSLAGSYEQYF.

V and J are TRBV30 and TRBJ2-1; D unresolved. The CDR3 totals 13 residues. In germline, CDR1 is GTSNPN, CDR2 SVGIG (reference sequence). V was cut by 2 bases and J by 4 bases, with 9 bases left in between. In DNA, the CDR3 is TGTGCCTGGAGTTTCCTCTTTTACAATGAGCAGTTCTTC. Translation: CAWSFLFYNEQFF.